This T cell receptor beta chain was captured by sequencing in a study of blood T cell repertoires in COVID-19. Study at large: Samples came from the United States, Italy and Spain, spanning acute and convalescent COVID-19.

Germline CDR1 LGHDT, CDR2 YNNKEL (reference sequence). The CDR3 contains 14 residues. V was clipped by 0 bases and J by 12 bases, with 15 bases between them. Clones were sequenced by immunoSEQ multiplex PCR, and TCRdb holds only the in-frame ones, with some missing. This sample carries approximately 140,000 clones, roughly 87% of them seen once, and the ten largest clones take about 4.1%. Sequencing was performed on peripheral blood. The origin of this receptor is a woman in her fifties or sixties with active or convalescent COVID-19. The rearrangement links TRBV3-1 (or the pseudogene TRBV3-2) to TRBJ1-3, with D hard to call. CDR3 residues: CASSQDQVPGHIYF. CDR3 nucleotides: TGTGCCAGCAGCCAAGACCAGGTCCCCGGCCACATATATTTT.